The text below deals with one T cell receptor beta chain. Germline V gene sequence: CDR1 SGHRS, CDR2 YFSETQ. Trimming took off 5 bases at V and 1 base at J, with 11 bases between the two ends. This CDR3 is 14 amino acids long. This entry is derived from a study of T cells in tuberculosis. Background on the study: Sequenced TCRs come from CD1B-GMM tetramer-binding T cells.

Thawed, overnight-rested PBMC were stained with GMM-loaded CD1B tetramer, viability dye and anti-CD3, then sorted. CD1B tetramers were loaded with Rhodococcus equi-derived C32 glucose monomycolate. Study conclusions and caveats: T cells binding CD1B-GMM tetramer weakly possibly escaped the sort.

No alpha-beta pairing information exists for these sequences. Method: immunoSEQ multiplex PCR; TCRdb's copy keeps in-frame clones and lacks some. The sample has more than 70,000 clones; more than 75% are singletons. Sequencing was carried out using CD1b-GMM tetramer-negative cells sorted from PBMCs. This chain connects TRBV5-1 to TRBJ2-3; D perhaps matches TRBD2 (5 bases). This receptor was obtained from an adult woman with latent tuberculosis. CDR3 DNA sequence: TGCGCCAGCAGGCCTCAAGCGGGCACAGATACGCAGTATTTT. Protein product: CASRPQAGTDTQYF.